One and the same sample provided the 15 T cell receptor beta chains below, sequenced in a study of blood T cell repertoires in COVID-19. The assay was immunoSEQ multiplex PCR, and TCRdb's table has in-frame clones only and misses some. The sample lists over 200,000 clones, roughly nine tenths occurring once. The sequenced material came from PBMCs or T cells enriched from blood (not recorded which). Receptors were obtained from a woman aged 50 to 60 in a cohort exposed to, infected with or recovered from COVID-19 (not recorded which).

V and J are TRBV5-6 and TRBJ1-1; D perhaps matches TRBD1 (5 bases). Looked up from germline, CDR1 is SGHDT and CDR2 is YYEEEE. Between the trimmed V and J ends, which lost 5 bases and 1 base, there was a span of 12 bases. This CDR3 region has 14 residues. CDR3 loop: CASRLDTSNTEAFF. CDR3 DNA: TGTGCCAGCAGACTGGACACCTCGAACACTGAAGCTTTCTTT.

The chain has TRBV5-4 and TRBJ2-1; D is possibly TRBD1 (6 bases). V lost 0 bases, J lost 10 bases, and 14 bases lay in between. CDR1 and CDR2 from the germline V gene are SGHNT and YYREEE (reference sequence). The CDR3 runs 14 residues. DNA of the CDR3: TGTGCCAGCAGCTTGGACACAGGGTTCGGCGAGCAGTTCTTC. Residues: CASSLDTGFGEQFF.

This sequence joins TRBV9 and TRBJ2-2; TRBD1 matches at 8 bases. CDR3 size: 17 residues. CDR1 and CDR2 (germline): SGDLS, YYNGEE. With V trimmed by 4 bases and J by 0 bases, 8 bases remained unmatched. In DNA, the CDR3 is TGTGCCAGCAGCCGGGGACAGGCCTACGCGAACACCGGGGAGCTGTTTTTT. Translated: CASSRGQAYANTGELFF.

J is TRBJ1-6 and V is TRBV11-2; a possible D gene is TRBD1 (6 bases). Germline V gives CDR1 SGHAT, CDR2 FQNNGV. The V gene lost 1 base and the J gene lost 7 bases, with 11 bases spanning the gap. The CDR3 sequence is 15 residues long. The CDR3: CASSLGWTENSPLHF. CDR3 DNA sequence: TGTGCCAGCAGCTTAGGTTGGACAGAAAATTCACCCCTCCACTTT.

The chain has TRBV7-2 and TRBJ1-5; the D gene is possibly TRBD1 (6 bases). V dropped 0 bases and J dropped 4 bases, with 16 bases sitting between them. This CDR3 spans 17 amino acids. Germline CDR1 SGHTA, CDR2 FQGNSA. CDR3 loop: CASSLARSRTDNQPQHF. Written as DNA, the CDR3 is TGTGCCAGCAGCTTAGCCCGATCTCGGACAGATAATCAGCCCCAGCATTTT.

This clone was recorded only once. V and J are TRBV9 and TRBJ2-5; D might be TRBD1 (5 bases). Germline CDR1 reads SGDLS; CDR2 reads YYNGEE. Trimming shortened V by 2 bases and J by 3 bases, and 11 bases separated the two germline ends. The CDR3 totals 14 residues. DNA of the CDR3: TGTGCCAGCAGCGTCTCGACAGATAAAGAGACCCAGTACTTC. Protein: CASSVSTDKETQYF. The whole variable domain, remainder taken from reference TRBV9 and TRBJ2-5, is DSGVTQTPKHLITATGQRVTLRCSPRSGDLSVYWYQQSLDQGLQFLIQYYNGEERAKGNILERFSAQQFPDLHSELNLSSLELGDSALYFCASSVSTDKETQYFGPGTRLLVL.

The chain links TRBV5-4 to TRBJ1-1, with TRBD1 as a possible D gene (5 bases). Trimming left V 0 bases short and J 12 bases short, with 12 bases between. The germline V gene has CDR1 SGHNT and CDR2 YYREEE (reference sequence). The CDR3 has 12 residues. CDR3 sequence reads: CASSLAQGGPFF. The CDR3, as DNA: TGTGCCAGCAGCTTGGCCCAGGGCGGACCTTTCTTT. Full variable domain (outside the CDR3, taken from reference TRBV5-4 and TRBJ1-1): ETGVTQSPTHLIKTRGQQVTLRCSSQSGHNTVSWYQQALGQGPQFIFQYYREEENGRGNFPPRFSGLQFPNYSSELNVNALELDDSALYLCASSLAQGGPFFGQGTRLTVV.

This clone was seen a handful of times. The chain couples TRBV5-1 to TRBJ2-4, with 9 bases lining up with TRBD1. Losses at the gene ends were 4 bases for V and 0 bases for J; bases not matched to a gene: 5. The length of the CDR3 is 16 residues. Germline V lookup: CDR1 SGHRS, CDR2 YFSETQ. CDR3 loop: CASSRGTGQAKNIQYF. DNA of the CDR3: TGCGCCAGCAGCAGGGGGACAGGGCAAGCCAAAAACATTCAGTACTTC.

In its sample, this clone was seen once. The genes are TRBV9 and TRBJ2-5; 7 bases align to TRBD2. J lost 5 bases, V lost 4 bases, and 11 bases had no gene match. This CDR3 region has 15 residues. CDR1 SGDLS and CDR2 YYNGEE come from the germline V gene. CDR3 protein: CASSLTNAGAETQYF. CDR3 in DNA: TGTGCCAGCAGCCTGACGAACGCGGGAGCTGAGACCCAGTACTTC.

This chain joins TRBV9 and TRBJ1-1; D may be TRBD1 (6 bases). Trimming removed 5 bases from V and 7 bases from J, with 18 bases in between. The CDR3 runs 14 residues. Germline V gives CDR1 SGDLS, CDR2 YYNGEE. In DNA, the CDR3 is TGTGCCAGCAGTCACAGGGACGCCCTAAGTGAAGCTTTCTTT. Translation: CASSHRDALSEAFF. The whole variable domain, remainder taken from reference TRBV9 and TRBJ1-1, is DSGVTQTPKHLITATGQRVTLRCSPRSGDLSVYWYQQSLDQGLQFLIQYYNGEERAKGNILERFSAQQFPDLHSELNLSSLELGDSALYFCASSHRDALSEAFFGQGTRLTVV.

This chain joins TRBV3-1 (or the pseudogene TRBV3-2) and TRBJ2-1, with 9 bases aligning to TRBD2. Looked up from germline, CDR1 is LGHDT and CDR2 is YNNKEL (reference sequence). This CDR3 spans 16 amino acids. Trimming removed 0 bases from V and 4 bases from J; junction bases left unmatched: 4. The CDR3 protein is CASSQELTSGYNEQFF. As DNA, the CDR3 is TGTGCCAGCAGCCAAGAATTGACTAGCGGATACAATGAGCAGTTCTTC.

The chain couples TRBV7-8 to TRBJ1-6; weak D call: TRBD1 (6 bases). This CDR3 comprises 16 residues. Germline CDR1 SGHVS, CDR2 FQNEAQ. V lost 4 bases and J lost 5, with 15 bases in between. The CDR3 region has the DNA TGTGCCAGCAGCTACGTCATTTGGACAGATAATTCACCCCTCCACTTT. Its protein product is CASSYVIWTDNSPLHF. The full variable domain, rest sourced from reference TRBV7-8 and TRBJ1-6, is GAGVSQSPRYKVAKRGQDVALRCDPISGHVSLFWYQQALGQGPEFLTYFQNEAQLDKSGLPSDRFFAERPEGSVSTLKIQRTQQEDSAVYLCASSYVIWTDNSPLHFGNGTRLTVT.

The rearrangement joins TRBV28 to TRBJ2-7; TRBD1 aligns across 8 bases. The length of the CDR3 is 16 residues. Unmatched junction bases numbered 14, after V lost 7 bases and J lost 3 bases. Germline V gene data show CDR1 as MDHEN and CDR2 as SYDVKM. This chain's CDR3 is CASNRGTGTGYYEQYF. CDR3 in DNA: TGTGCCAGCAACCGAGGGACGGGGACAGGTTACTACGAGCAGTACTTC.

The chain employs TRBV9 and TRBJ1-5; the D gene is possibly TRBD1 (5 bases). V lost 0 bases to trimming and J lost 6 bases, with 7 bases between them. This CDR3 has 13 amino acids. Germline assignment: CDR1 SGDLS and CDR2 YYNGEE. The CDR3 loop is CASSVADSQPQHF. The CDR3 DNA reads TGTGCCAGCAGCGTAGCTGACAGTCAGCCCCAGCATTTT.

The rearrangement joins TRBV7-2 to TRBJ2-2; D is perhaps TRBD1 (5 bases). From germline, CDR1 is SGHTA and CDR2 FQGNSA. The CDR3 covers 15 residues. Trimming pared 3 bases from V and 4 bases from J, leaving 12 bases between. As DNA, the CDR3 is TGTGCCAGCAGCTTTTCAGGGTTCGGCACCGGGGAGCTGTTTTTT. Protein: CASSFSGFGTGELFF.